The source of this TCR beta chain is a study of cytomegalovirus exposure and HLA in healthy donors. Study-wide background: Unique TCRs numbering around 85 million, obtained from HLA-typed donors, made up an early data release.

This PCR relied on a set of 60 Vbeta primers and 13 Jbeta primers. Generated by immunoSEQ multiplex PCR, the TCRdb table keeps only in-frame clones and is missing some. The repertoire holds roughly 99,000 clones, 60% to 80% seen once, with roughly 2.1% in the top ten. The CDR3 is 13 amino acids. J was trimmed by 5 bases and V by 7 bases; bases with no gene match: 4. The V gene's germline CDR1 is MNHNY and CDR2 SVGAGI (reference sequence). The sequenced sample was PBMCs. This chain connects TRBV6-6 to TRBJ2-3; 9 bases line up with TRBD2. This receptor was obtained from a man younger than 35 in good health and CMV-seronegative. Written as DNA, the CDR3 is TGTGCCAGCACCTTTAGCGGGGGAGATACGCAGTATTTT. It translates to CASTFSGGDTQYF.